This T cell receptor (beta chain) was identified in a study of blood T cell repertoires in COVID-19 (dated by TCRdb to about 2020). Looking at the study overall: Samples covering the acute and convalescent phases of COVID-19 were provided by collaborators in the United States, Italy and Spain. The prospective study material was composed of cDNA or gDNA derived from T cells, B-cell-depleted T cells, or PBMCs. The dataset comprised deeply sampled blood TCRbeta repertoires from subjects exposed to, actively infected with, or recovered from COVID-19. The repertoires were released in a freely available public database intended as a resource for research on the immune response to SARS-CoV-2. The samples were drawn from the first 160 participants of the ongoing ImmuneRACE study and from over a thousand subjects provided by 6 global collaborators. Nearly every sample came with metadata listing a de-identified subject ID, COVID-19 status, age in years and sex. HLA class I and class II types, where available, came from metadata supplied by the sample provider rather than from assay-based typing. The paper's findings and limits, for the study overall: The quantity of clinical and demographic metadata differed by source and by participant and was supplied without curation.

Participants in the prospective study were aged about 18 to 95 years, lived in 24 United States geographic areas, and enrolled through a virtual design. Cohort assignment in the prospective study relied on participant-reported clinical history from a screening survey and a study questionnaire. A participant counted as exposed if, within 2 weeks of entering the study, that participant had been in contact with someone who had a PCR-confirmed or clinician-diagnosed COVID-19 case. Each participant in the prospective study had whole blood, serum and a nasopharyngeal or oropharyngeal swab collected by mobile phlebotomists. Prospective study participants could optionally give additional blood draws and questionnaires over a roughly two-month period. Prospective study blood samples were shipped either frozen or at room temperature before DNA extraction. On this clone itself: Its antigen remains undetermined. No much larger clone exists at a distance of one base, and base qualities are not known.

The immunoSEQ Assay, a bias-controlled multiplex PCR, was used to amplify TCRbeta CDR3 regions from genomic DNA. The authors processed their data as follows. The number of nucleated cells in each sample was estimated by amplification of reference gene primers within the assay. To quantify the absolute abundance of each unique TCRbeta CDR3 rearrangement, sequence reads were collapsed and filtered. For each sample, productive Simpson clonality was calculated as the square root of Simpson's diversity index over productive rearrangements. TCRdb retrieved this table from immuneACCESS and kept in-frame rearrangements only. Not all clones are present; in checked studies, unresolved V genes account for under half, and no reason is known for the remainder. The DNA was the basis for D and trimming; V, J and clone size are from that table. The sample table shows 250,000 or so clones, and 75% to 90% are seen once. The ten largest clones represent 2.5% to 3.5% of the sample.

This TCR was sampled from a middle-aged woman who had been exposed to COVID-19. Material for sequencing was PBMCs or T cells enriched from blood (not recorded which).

This receptor carries the CDR3 CASSPGLLGGGPGTEAFF. The DNA is as follows: TGTGCCAGCAGCCCAGGGCTACTCGGGGGGGGCCCAGGCACTGAAGCTTTCTTT. The rearranged chain carries TRBV7-2 and TRBJ1-1; matching of 6 bases hints at TRBD1 as the D gene. Reading the germline V gene gives CDR1 SGHTA and CDR2 FQGNSA. V is clipped by 5 bases and J by 4 bases, and the sequence between their germline boundaries is 26 bases long. The CDR3 runs 18 amino acids, cysteine and phenylalanine included. The only DNA kept is the CDR3, 54 bases in frame from the first base.